Shown below are 25 T cell receptor beta chains from a single sample sequenced in a study of shared clonotypes between healthy human individuals. The method was immunoSEQ multiplex PCR; TCRdb's version includes in-frame clones alone and lacks a portion of them. The data hold around 1.5 million clones, with 98% observed a single time. The sample taken for sequencing was naive CD4+ T cells sorted from blood. The subset: CD45RA+ positively selected. The receptors were sampled from a man aged 30 to 45 in good health.

The chain couples TRBV30 to TRBJ2-2; 9 nucleotides line up with TRBD1. The CDR3 runs 16 residues. Germline CDR1 and CDR2: GTSNPN and SVGIG (reference sequence). The junction had 13 bases not matched to a gene; V was cut back by 4 bases and J by 7 bases. CDR3 DNA: TGTGCCTGGATATCTTCCCGGGACAGGGTGCACGGGGAGCTGTTTTTT. It specifies CAWISSRDRVHGELFF.

This clone was picked up one time. The rearrangement joins TRBV15 to TRBJ2-7, with 7 bases identical to TRBD1. The CDR3 sequence is 16 residues long. V was clipped by 1 base and J by 2 bases; unmatched bases: 8. CDR1 LNHNV and CDR2 YYDKDF come from the germline V gene (reference sequence). DNA for the CDR3: TGTGCCACCAGCAGAGGGGGTCCGGGACAGACCTACGAGCAGTACTTC. Translation: CATSRGGPGQTYEQYF.

J is TRBJ2-7 and V is TRBV19; perhaps D is TRBD1 or TRBD2 (5 bases each). This CDR3 has 15 residues. With 6 bases removed from V and 6 bases from J, the gap between germline ends came to 21 bases. CDR1 is LNHDA, CDR2 SQIVND, per germline (reference sequence). The CDR3 region has the DNA TGTGCCAGTAGCCCCATCGCCGGGACGGCACCCGAGCAGTACTTC. Encoded protein: CASSPIAGTAPEQYF.

For this clone: The same CDR3 also results from other DNA sequences found in this sample. The chain combines TRBV5-4 with TRBJ1-2; D may be TRBD1 (6 bases). CDR3 length: 14 residues. Germline CDR1 SGHNT, CDR2 YYREEE (reference sequence). The V end was cut by 4 bases, the J end by 0 bases, with 10 bases between. CDR3 in DNA: TGTGCCAGCAGCCTACAGGGTCCTAACTATGGCTACACCTTC. This translates into CASSLQGPNYGYTF.

This chain links TRBV11-1 with TRBJ1-2; D perhaps matches TRBD1 (6 bases). CDR1 and CDR2 from the germline V gene are SGHAT and FQDESV (reference sequence). V was trimmed by 0 bases and J by 5 bases, leaving 10 bases between them. The CDR3 contains 14 residues. The CDR3 DNA sequence: TGTGCCAGCAGCTTAGCAGGACAGCAATATGGCTACACCTTC. Translation gives CASSLAGQQYGYTF. The entire variable domain, with the rest obtained from reference TRBV11-1 and TRBJ1-2, is as follows: EAEVAQSPRYKITEKSQAVAFWCDPISGHATLYWYRQILGQGPELLVQFQDESVVDDSQLPKDRFSAERLKGVDSTLKIQPAELGDSAMYLCASSLAGQQYGYTFGSGTRLTVV.

The V call is TRBV10-1, the J call TRBJ2-5, with 7 positions matching TRBD2. There are 15 residues in the CDR3. CDR1 WNHNN and CDR2 SYGVQD come from the germline V gene (reference sequence). Germline trimming cut 3 bases from V and 4 bases from J; bases unmatched to any gene: 8. CDR3 DNA: TGCGCCAGCAGTGACGGCGGGAGAGAGGGAGAGACCCAGTACTTC. Its translation: CASSDGGREGETQYF.

The gene calls are TRBV9 and TRBJ2-1; 11 bases fit TRBD2. Trimming cost V 0 bases and J 4 bases; bases outside gene matches: 12. The germline V gene encodes CDR1 SGDLS and CDR2 YYNGEE. There are 19 residues in the CDR3. In DNA form, the CDR3 reads TGTGCCAGCAGCGTAGGAGCCTCTTTACTAGCGGGAGTATACAATGAGCAGTTCTTC. The encoded protein is CASSVGASLLAGVYNEQFF.

The J gene is TRBJ2-7, the V gene TRBV18; TRBD2 is a possible D gene (6 bases). The germline CDR1 and CDR2 sequences are KGHSH and LQKENI. V lost 2 bases and J 0 bases, leaving 14 bases between the germline ends. The CDR3 runs to 16 residues. The CDR3 nucleotides are TGTGCCAGCTCACCAAACACCGCGGGACCCTCCTACGAGCAGTACTTC. Translated: CASSPNTAGPSYEQYF.

The chain recombines TRBV5-1 with TRBJ2-7; 8 bases are shared with TRBD1. The CDR3 length is 14 residues. V lost 4 bases, J lost 2 bases, and 5 bases stayed unmatched. Germline assignment: CDR1 SGHRS and CDR2 YFSETQ. The CDR3 is CASSPGQAAYEQYF. Here the CDR3 DNA reads TGCGCCAGCAGCCCGGGACAGGCCGCCTACGAGCAGTACTTC.

This clone was observed a single time. This chain links TRBV18 with TRBJ2-7; D is possibly TRBD2 (6 bases). Trimming shortened V by 4 bases and J by 4 bases, and 11 bases separated the two germline ends. CDR1 KGHSH and CDR2 LQKENI come from the germline V gene. There are 13 residues in the CDR3. The CDR3 coding sequence is TGTGCCAGCTCACAGGGAGGAGAGTACGAGCAGTACTTC. Amino acid sequence: CASSQGGEYEQYF.

The chain recombines TRBV27 with TRBJ2-5; 16 nucleotides match TRBD2. This CDR3 is 20 amino acids long. V lost 5 bases and J lost 2; bases outside the gene matches: 14. CDR1 is MNHEY, CDR2 SMNVEV, per germline (reference sequence). CDR3 DNA: TGTGCCAGCAGTCCCTTTACATTCCCGGGACTAGCGGGAGGGCAAGAGACCCAGTACTTC. This gives the protein CASSPFTFPGLAGGQETQYF.

The V call is TRBV5-6, the J call TRBJ2-7; 9 bases agree with TRBD1. Germline V gene sequence: CDR1 SGHDT, CDR2 YYEEEE. V lost 6 bases, J lost 2 bases, and 6 bases stayed unmatched. The CDR3 runs to 14 residues. CDR3 sequence (DNA): TGTGCCAGCAAGCCGGGACAGGGACCCTACGAGCAGTACTTC. Translating gives CASKPGQGPYEQYF.

The rearrangement joins TRBV7-9 to TRBJ2-5; possibly TRBD2 for D (5 bases). The end of the DNA aligns better with TRBJ2-7, so the J call may be wrong. Germline V gene sequence: CDR1 SEHNR, CDR2 FQNEAQ (reference sequence). The CDR3 consists of 16 residues. Here the CDR3 DNA reads TGTGCCAGCAGCTTATCTCTCAGCGGTAGCTCCTACGAGCAGTACTTC. Its protein product is CASSLSLSGSSYEQYF.

The CDR3 DNA follows: TGTGCCAGCAGTTACCGTAGTACCGGCACAGATACGCAGTATTTT. It translates to CASSYRSTGTDTQYF. V gene TRBV6-6 combines with J gene TRBJ2-3; D ambiguous. The germline V and J ends were trimmed by 2 bases and 1 base, with 10 bases remaining between them. Germline CDR1 reads MNHNY; CDR2 reads SVGAGI (reference sequence). The CDR3 is made up of 15 amino acids.

The chain joins TRBV11-2 to TRBJ2-2; tentatively, D is TRBD2 (6 bases). The V gene's germline CDR1 is SGHAT and CDR2 FQNNGV. Between the trimmed V and J ends, which lost 6 bases and 6 bases, there was a span of 20 bases. The CDR3 has 16 residues. The CDR3 nucleotides read TGTGCCAGCAGTTCGAGACTAGGAAGTTTCCCCGGGGAGCTGTTTTTT. Its translation is CASSSRLGSFPGELFF.

The chain joins TRBV27 to TRBJ1-3, with a tentative D call TRBD1 (5 bases). CDR3 length: 15 amino acids. The germline V gene has CDR1 MNHEY and CDR2 SMNVEV (reference sequence). V was trimmed by 3 bases and J by 4 bases, leaving 13 bases between them. The DNA for the CDR3 is TGTGCCAGCAGTTTTGCGCAGGGCACGGGAAACACCATATATTTT. Residues: CASSFAQGTGNTIYF.

The gene calls are TRBV11-2 and TRBJ1-1, with 7 nucleotides matching TRBD1. The CDR3 spans 15 residues. The germline gives CDR1 SGHAT, CDR2 FQNNGV. The V gene end was trimmed by 5 bases and the J gene end by 4 bases; junction bases not matched to a gene: 10. The CDR3 sequence is CASSHNSGGFTEAFF. The CDR3 DNA follows: TGTGCCAGCAGCCACAATTCAGGGGGATTCACTGAAGCTTTCTTT. Full variable domain (missing parts from reference TRBV11-2 and TRBJ1-1): EAGVAQSPRYKIIEKRQSVAFWCNPISGHATLYWYQQILGQGPKLLIQFQNNGVVDDSQLPKDRFSAERLKGVDSTLKIQPAKLEDSAVYLCASSHNSGGFTEAFFGQGTRLTVV.

The chain has TRBV6-6 and TRBJ1-5, with TRBD1 matching over 8 bases. The CDR3 has 13 residues. The germline V gene encodes CDR1 MNHNY and CDR2 SVGAGI (reference sequence). V lost 5 bases, J lost 4 bases, and 1 base stayed unmatched. The CDR3 DNA is TGTGCCAGCAGTAGGACAGGGAATCAGCCCCAGCATTTT. Its protein product is CASSRTGNQPQHF.

The chain recombines TRBV29-1 with TRBJ2-3; 10 bases are shared with TRBD1. Germline CDR1 reads SQVTM; CDR2 reads ANQGSEA. This CDR3 region has 15 residues. The V segment lost 6 bases and the J segment 2 bases; nucleotides outside the gene matches: 8. CDR3 in DNA: TGCAGCGTGGGATCGACAGGGGGCTTCACAGATACGCAGTATTTT. Translating gives CSVGSTGGFTDTQYF.

The chain employs TRBV5-1 and TRBJ1-1; no reliable D call. CDR3 size: 12 residues. Per the germline V gene, CDR1 is SGHRS and CDR2 is YFSETQ. V lost 4 bases and J 6 bases, leaving 10 bases between the germline ends. The CDR3 DNA follows: TGCGCCAGCAGCAAGCCTAACGCTGAAGCTTTCTTT. Encoded protein: CASSKPNAEAFF.

As regards this clone: Other DNA variants within this sample encode the same CDR3. The CDR3 DNA is TGCAGTGCTAGGCGAGCCGGGGAGCTGTTTTTT. Residues: CSARRAGELFF. V usage is TRBV20-1 and J usage is TRBJ2-2, with D uncertain. Germline CDR1 reads DFQATT; CDR2 reads SNEGSKA (reference sequence). The CDR3 totals 11 residues. Deletions cut 3 bases from V and 6 bases from J, with 5 bases between.

This clone is a singleton in its sample. Written as DNA, the CDR3 is TGTGCCAGCAGTTCCCCGGGACAGTATACGCAGTATTTT. Encoded protein: CASSSPGQYTQYF. This chain uses TRBV6-5 with TRBJ2-3; 7 positions agree with TRBD1. CDR1 and CDR2 from the germline V gene are MNHEY and SVGAGI. CDR3 length: 13 residues. V was clipped by 4 bases and J by 7 bases; unmatched bases: 5.

The V gene is TRBV7-2, the J gene TRBJ1-1; 10 nucleotides align to TRBD1. V gave up 0 bases and J gave up 13 bases; unmatched junction bases: 11. Germline lookup yields CDR1 SGHTA and CDR2 FQGNSA. This CDR3 is 15 amino acids long. The DNA for the CDR3 is TGTGCCAGCAGCTTAGCTTTTGTTGACGGACAGGGGGTTTTCTTT. Its protein product is CASSLAFVDGQGVFF.

Worth noting for this clone: At the DNA level, this CDR3 is encoded by other sequences in the same sample as well. J is TRBJ1-5 and V is TRBV7-9; no reliable D call. This CDR3 is 13 amino acids long. Per germline, CDR1 SEHNR and CDR2 FQNEAQ (reference sequence). V gave up 0 bases and J gave up 7 bases, with 7 bases separating them. Here the CDR3 DNA reads TGTGCCAGCAGCTTAGCAGGTGGGCAGCCCCAGCATTTT. It is translated as CASSLAGGQPQHF.

This chain links TRBV7-9 with TRBJ2-7; the D gene could be TRBD1 or TRBD2 (5 bases each). Germline V lookup: CDR1 SEHNR, CDR2 FQNEAQ (reference sequence). This CDR3 spans 13 amino acids. V was cut by 2 bases and J by 5 bases, with 10 bases left in between. The CDR3 DNA sequence: TGTGCCAGCAGCTTATCTGGGGGTGACGAGCAGTACTTC. Translating gives CASSLSGGDEQYF.